Listed below are T cell receptor beta chains from one sample, sequenced in a study of vaccination and CD4 T cells after COVID-19. TCRdb reprocessed the PCR reads via MiXCR and lists one record per CDR3 protein. Among about 9,700 distinct CDR3 sequences, under 40% were seen once, and the ten largest hold roughly 8%. Antigen specificity for these receptors is unknown. The sequencing input was CD4+ T cells from blood, cultured in vitro. The receptor set was obtained from a human donor in good health. Each CDR3 is given with its conserved first and last residue. D genes are given only for firm matches. Clone size is not always given. Where it is, it says once, few, many or a class for expanded clones.

TRBJ2-7 TRBV6-1 few TRBD1 TGTGCCAGCGGAAAACGGACAGGCTACGAGCAGTACTTC CASGKRTGYEQYF
TRBJ2-1 TRBV15 few - TGTGCCACCAGCAGGGACGACGGGGCCAAGCAGTTCTTC CATSRDDGAKQFF
TRBJ2-1 TRBV6-1 once TRBD2 TGTGCCAGCAGCCTCACTAGCGGGAGGGCCTTGGGTGAGCAGTTCTTC CASSLTSGRALGEQFF
TRBJ2-6 TRBV20-1 - TRBD2 TGCAGTGCTAGACCCGGACTAGCGGGTCCGGGGGCCAACGTCCTGACTTTC CSARPGLAGPGANVLTF
TRBJ2-5 TRBV15 large TRBD2 TGTGCCACCAGCAGAGATAAAGGCAGCGGGAGTGTCCAAGAGACCCAGTACTTC CATSRDKGSGSVQETQYF
TRBJ1-6 TRBV14 - - TGTGCCAGCAGCCTAGCCTATAATTCACCCCTCCACTTT CASSLAYNSPLHF
TRBJ2-3 TRBV5-4 - - TGTGCCAGCAGCCTACCGTCAGATACGCAGTATTTT CASSLPSDTQYF
TRBJ2-7 TRBV11-2 few - TGTGCCAGCAGCTTAGATCTGGGCGAGCAGTACTTC CASSLDLGEQYF
TRBJ1-5 TRBV30 few - TGTGCCTGGAGTATCTCGGCAGGTCAGCCCCAGCATTTT CAWSISAGQPQHF
TRBJ2-7 TRBV14 - - TGTGCCAGCAGCCAAGGGTTGGGAGCCTACGAGCAGTACTTC CASSQGLGAYEQYF
TRBJ2-5 TRBV20-1 few - TGCAGTGCTAGAGATCCCACACAAGCAGAGTTGACCCAAGAGACCCAGTACTTC CSARDPTQAELTQETQYF
TRBJ1-1 TRBV29-1 - - TGCAGCGTGGGGGGAGAGAGATCGAACACTGAAGCTTTCTTT CSVGGERSNTEAFF
TRBJ2-7 TRBV6-2/TRBV6-3 - - TGTGCCAGCAGTTACACTAGGTTCAGGTTGGTCTACGAGCAGTACTTC CASSYTRFRLVYEQYF
TRBJ2-5 TRBV20-1 - TRBD2 TGCAGTGCTACCCCTGGGGGGGGAGAGACCCAGTACTTC CSATPGGGETQYF
TRBJ1-1 TRBV19 - TRBD1 TGTGCCAGTATCACACAGGGGATGAACACTGAAGCTTTCTTT CASITQGMNTEAFF
TRBJ2-1 TRBV30 - TRBD2 TGTGCCTGGAAAAGGGATAGCGGGAGGTACAATGAGCAGTTCTTC CAWKRDSGRYNEQFF
TRBJ2-5 TRBV6-1 - TRBD1 TGTGCCAGCAGTACCGGGACAGGGGGAGAGACCCAGTACTTC CASSTGTGGETQYF
TRBJ1-5 TRBV19 - - TGTGCCAGTAGTATCCGGGACACCAATCAGCCCCAGCATTTT CASSIRDTNQPQHF
TRBJ1-1 TRBV19 - - TGTGCCAGTAGCAACTCGGACAGCACTGAAGCTTTCTTT CASSNSDSTEAFF
TRBJ2-1 TRBV5-6 - - TGTGCCAGCAGCGACTACAATGAGCAGTTCTTC CASSDYNEQFF
TRBJ2-1 TRBV7-6 - TRBD2 TGTGCCAGCAGCTTAGGAGCGGGAGGGATCAATGAGCAGTTCTTC CASSLGAGGINEQFF
TRBJ2-1 TRBV19 - - TGTGCCAGTATGGAGCAGTTCTTC CASMEQFF
TRBJ1-2 TRBV20-1 medium-sized TRBD1 TGCAGTGCTACTCCGGGACAGGACTATGGCTACACCTTC CSATPGQDYGYTF
TRBJ2-7 TRBV28 - - TGTGCCAGCGGGTCACCCGAACTCTACGAGCAGTACTTC CASGSPELYEQYF
TRBJ2-7 TRBV7-6 - TRBD2 TGTGCCAGCAGCCTATGGACGGGAGGGGCCTACGAGCAGTACTTC CASSLWTGGAYEQYF
TRBJ2-7 TRBV29-1 - - TGCAGCGTAACATACTTTCGGGACCCCTACGAGCAGTACTTC CSVTYFRDPYEQYF
TRBJ2-5 TRBV2 - - TGTGCCAGCAGTGGGGTACAAGAGACCCAGTACTTC CASSGVQETQYF
TRBJ2-7 TRBV5-5 once - TGTGCCAGCAGCTTGGAAGTCAGGCCCTACGAGCAGTACTTC CASSLEVRPYEQYF
TRBJ1-5 TRBV7-9 - TRBD1 TGTGCCAGCAGTTCCCTGGACAGGGCGTTCGGTCAGCCCCAGCATTTT CASSSLDRAFGQPQHF
TRBJ2-5 TRBV2 - TRBD2 TGTGCCAGCAGTGTACTAGCGGGAGAAGAGACCCAGTACTTC CASSVLAGEETQYF
TRBJ1-1 TRBV5-8 - TRBD1 TGTGCCAGCAGCTTAACAGGGGGTTCCACTGAAGCTTTCTTT CASSLTGGSTEAFF
TRBJ1-6 TRBV20-1 - - TGCAGTGCTAGAGTGACAGAAGATAATTCACCCCTCCACTTT CSARVTEDNSPLHF
TRBJ1-1 TRBV7-2 - - TGTGCCAGCAGCTTGACAGACACTGAAGCTTTCTTT CASSLTDTEAFF
TRBJ1-2 TRBV6-4 few TRBD1 TGTGCCAGCAGTCGAGGGACAGGTCCTATACTTGGGTATGGCTACACCTTC CASSRGTGPILGYGYTF
TRBJ1-5 TRBV7-9 - - TGTGCCAGCAGCCCAGGAAACAGGGTAGCAAGCAATCAGCCCCAGCATTTT CASSPGNRVASNQPQHF
TRBJ2-5 TRBV5-1 - - TGCGCCAGCAGCCCCAGGGGCGAGCTGGGGGAGACCCAGTACTTC CASSPRGELGETQYF
TRBJ1-2 TRBV5-1 - - TGCGCCAGCAGCTTGGCCATCGGGAACTATGGCTACACCTTC CASSLAIGNYGYTF
TRBJ1-1 TRBV19 - TRBD1 TGTGCCAGTAGTCCGGGACAGGGGGCGCCGAGGGCTTTCTTT CASSPGQGAPRAFF
TRBJ1-2 TRBV4-3 few - TGCGCCAGCAGCCAAGGGGAGGGAAACTATGGCTACACCTTC CASSQGEGNYGYTF
TRBJ2-5 TRBV7-2 few - TGTGCCAGCAGTCGAGGGGGGGAAGAGACCCAGTACTTC CASSRGGEETQYF
TRBJ1-1 TRBV7-9 few TRBD1 TGTGCCAGCAGCCCATTGGGAACAGGGGGCACTGAAGCTTTCTTT CASSPLGTGGTEAFF
TRBJ2-3 TRBV20-1 few - TGCAGTGCTAGAAGGAGCGCGTTGGCAGATACGCAGTATTTT CSARRSALADTQYF